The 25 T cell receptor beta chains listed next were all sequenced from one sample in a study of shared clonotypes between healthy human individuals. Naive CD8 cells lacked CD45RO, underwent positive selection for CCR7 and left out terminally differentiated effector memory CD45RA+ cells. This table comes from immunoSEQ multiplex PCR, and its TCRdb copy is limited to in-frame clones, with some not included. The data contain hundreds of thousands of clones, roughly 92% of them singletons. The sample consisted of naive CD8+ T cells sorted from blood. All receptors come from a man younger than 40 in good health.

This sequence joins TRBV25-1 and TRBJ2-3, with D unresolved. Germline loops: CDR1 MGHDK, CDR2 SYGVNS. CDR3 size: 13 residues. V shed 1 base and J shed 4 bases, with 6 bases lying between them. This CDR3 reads CASSELVADTQYF. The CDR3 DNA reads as TGTGCCAGCAGTGAATTAGTAGCAGATACGCAGTATTTT.

CDR3: CASSQEGAGLNEQYF. Written as DNA, the CDR3 is TGTGCCAGCAGCCAAGAAGGGGCGGGACTTAACGAGCAGTACTTC. The chain recombines TRBV4-2 with TRBJ2-7; a weak D match, TRBD2 (6 bases). Germline V gene lookup returns CDR1 LGHNA and CDR2 YNFKEQ. Trimming stripped 0 bases from V and 5 bases from J, with 14 bases between. This CDR3 has 15 residues.

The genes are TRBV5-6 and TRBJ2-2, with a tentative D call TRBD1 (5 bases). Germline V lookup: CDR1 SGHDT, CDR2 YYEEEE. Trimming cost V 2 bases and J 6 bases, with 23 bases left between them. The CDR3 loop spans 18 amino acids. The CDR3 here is CASSFPPGLQRGPGELFF. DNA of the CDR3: TGTGCCAGCAGCTTCCCCCCAGGGTTACAGCGAGGTCCCGGGGAGCTGTTTTTT.

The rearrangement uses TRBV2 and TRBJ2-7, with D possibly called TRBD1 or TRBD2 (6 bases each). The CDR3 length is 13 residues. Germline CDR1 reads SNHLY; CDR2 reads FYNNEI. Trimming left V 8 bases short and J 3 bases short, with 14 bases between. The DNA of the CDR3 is TGTGCCAGCTATGACGGGGGCAACTACGAGCAGTACTTC. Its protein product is CASYDGGNYEQYF.

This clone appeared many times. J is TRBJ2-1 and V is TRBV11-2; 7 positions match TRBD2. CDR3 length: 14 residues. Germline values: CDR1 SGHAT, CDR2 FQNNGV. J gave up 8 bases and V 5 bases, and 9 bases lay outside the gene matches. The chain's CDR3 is CASSRAGNRHEQFF. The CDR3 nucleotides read TGTGCCAGCAGCCGAGCGGGGAATCGGCATGAGCAGTTCTTC.

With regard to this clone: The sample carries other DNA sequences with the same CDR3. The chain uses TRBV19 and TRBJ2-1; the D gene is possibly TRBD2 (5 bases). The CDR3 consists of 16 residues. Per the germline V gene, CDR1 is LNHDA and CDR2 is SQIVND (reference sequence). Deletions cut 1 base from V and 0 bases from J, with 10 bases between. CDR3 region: CASSIAGGSSYNEQFF. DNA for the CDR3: TGTGCCAGTAGTATAGCGGGTGGGAGCTCCTACAATGAGCAGTTCTTC.

CDR3 residues: CAWTSGSPDTQYF. Written as DNA, the CDR3 is TGTGCCTGGACCAGCGGGAGCCCAGATACGCAGTATTTT. The gene calls are TRBV30 and TRBJ2-3; 8 bases are shared with TRBD2. The germline V gene encodes CDR1 GTSNPN and CDR2 SVGIG (reference sequence). This CDR3 contains 13 residues. V dropped 4 bases and J dropped 4; count of bases not matched to a gene: 4.

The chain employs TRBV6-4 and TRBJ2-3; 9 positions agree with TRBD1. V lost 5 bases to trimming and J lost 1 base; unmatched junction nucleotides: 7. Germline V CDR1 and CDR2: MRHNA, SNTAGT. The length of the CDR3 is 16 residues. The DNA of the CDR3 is TGTGCCAGCAGTAAAACAGGGGGCGGTGGCACAGATACGCAGTATTTT. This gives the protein CASSKTGGGGTDTQYF.

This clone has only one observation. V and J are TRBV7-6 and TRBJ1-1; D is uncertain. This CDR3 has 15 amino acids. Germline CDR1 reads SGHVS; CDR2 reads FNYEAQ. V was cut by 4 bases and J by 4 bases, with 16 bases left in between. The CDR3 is CASSSGLGLATEAFF. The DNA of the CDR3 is TGTGCCAGCAGCTCCGGGTTAGGTCTGGCCACTGAAGCTTTCTTT.

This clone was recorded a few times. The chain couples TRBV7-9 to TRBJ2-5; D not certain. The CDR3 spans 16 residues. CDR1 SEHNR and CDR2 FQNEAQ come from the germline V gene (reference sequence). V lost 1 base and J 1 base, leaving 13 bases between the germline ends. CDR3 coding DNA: TGTGCCAGCAGCTTAGGGGCTACAAGGGCCCAAGAGACCCAGTACTTC. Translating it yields CASSLGATRAQETQYF.

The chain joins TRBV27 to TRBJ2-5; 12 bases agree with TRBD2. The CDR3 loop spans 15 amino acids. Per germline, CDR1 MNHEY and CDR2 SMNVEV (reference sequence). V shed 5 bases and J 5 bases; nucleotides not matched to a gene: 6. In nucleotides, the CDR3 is TGTGCCAGCAGTCCCAGACTAGCGGGAGTGGAGACCCAGTACTTC. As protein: CASSPRLAGVETQYF.

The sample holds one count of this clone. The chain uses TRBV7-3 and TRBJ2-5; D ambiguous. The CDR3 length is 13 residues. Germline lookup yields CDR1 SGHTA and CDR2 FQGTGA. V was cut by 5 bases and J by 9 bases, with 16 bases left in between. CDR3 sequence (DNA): TGTGCCAGCAGCGCTACTGGGGTCTCGGCCCAGTACTTC. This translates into CASSATGVSAQYF. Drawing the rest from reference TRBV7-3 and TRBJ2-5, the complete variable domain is GAGVSQTPSNKVTEKGKYVELRCDPISGHTALYWYRQSLGQGPEFLIYFQGTGAADDSGLPNDRFFAVRPEGSVSTLKIQRTERGDSAVYLCASSATGVSAQYFGPGTRLLVL.

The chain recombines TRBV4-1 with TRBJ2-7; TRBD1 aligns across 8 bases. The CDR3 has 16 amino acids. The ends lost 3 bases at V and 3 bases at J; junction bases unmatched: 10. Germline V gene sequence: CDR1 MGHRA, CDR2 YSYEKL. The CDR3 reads CASSHPGQGQVYEQYF. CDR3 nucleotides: TGCGCCAGCAGCCACCCAGGACAGGGTCAGGTCTACGAGCAGTACTTC.

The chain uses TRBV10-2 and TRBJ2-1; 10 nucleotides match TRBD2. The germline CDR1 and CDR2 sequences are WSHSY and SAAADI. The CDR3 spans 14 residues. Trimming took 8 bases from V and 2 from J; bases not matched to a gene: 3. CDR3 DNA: TGCGCCAGCGGGGGACTAGCGCCCTACAATGAGCAGTTCTTC. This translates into CASGGLAPYNEQFF.

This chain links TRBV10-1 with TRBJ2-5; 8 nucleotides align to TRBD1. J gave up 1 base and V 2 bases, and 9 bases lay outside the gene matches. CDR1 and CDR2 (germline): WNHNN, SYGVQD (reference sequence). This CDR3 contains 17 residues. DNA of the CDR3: TGCGCCAGCAGTGAGGACGGGACAGGTTTTCGCCAAGAGACCCAGTACTTC. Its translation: CASSEDGTGFRQETQYF.

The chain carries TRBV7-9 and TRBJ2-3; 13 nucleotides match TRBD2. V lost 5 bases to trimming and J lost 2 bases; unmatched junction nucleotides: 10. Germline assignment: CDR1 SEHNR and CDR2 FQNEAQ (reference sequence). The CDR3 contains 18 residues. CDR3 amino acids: CASSTGTSGTSFTDTQYF. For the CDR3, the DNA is TGTGCCAGCAGCACAGGGACTAGCGGGACGTCTTTCACAGATACGCAGTATTTT.

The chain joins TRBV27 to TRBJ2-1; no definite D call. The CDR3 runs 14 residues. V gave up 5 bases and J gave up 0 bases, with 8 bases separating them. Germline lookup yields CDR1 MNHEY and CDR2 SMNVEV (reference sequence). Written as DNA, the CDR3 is TGTGCCAGCAGTCTTTCGTTCTCCTACAATGAGCAGTTCTTC. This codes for CASSLSFSYNEQFF.

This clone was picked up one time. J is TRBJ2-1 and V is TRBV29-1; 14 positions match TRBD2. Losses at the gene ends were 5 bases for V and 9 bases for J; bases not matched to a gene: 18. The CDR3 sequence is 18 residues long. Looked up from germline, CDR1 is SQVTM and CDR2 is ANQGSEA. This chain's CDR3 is CSVSGGLAGVFLRIEQFF. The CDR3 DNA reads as TGCAGCGTTTCAGGGGGACTAGCGGGAGTATTCCTCCGGATTGAGCAGTTCTTC.

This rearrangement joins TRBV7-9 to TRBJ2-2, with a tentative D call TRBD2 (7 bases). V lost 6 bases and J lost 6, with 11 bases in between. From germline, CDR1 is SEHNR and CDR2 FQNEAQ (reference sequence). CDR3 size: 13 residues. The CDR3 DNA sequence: TGTGCCAGCAGAGGGGGAGGGGCCGGGGAGCTGTTTTTT. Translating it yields CASRGGGAGELFF.

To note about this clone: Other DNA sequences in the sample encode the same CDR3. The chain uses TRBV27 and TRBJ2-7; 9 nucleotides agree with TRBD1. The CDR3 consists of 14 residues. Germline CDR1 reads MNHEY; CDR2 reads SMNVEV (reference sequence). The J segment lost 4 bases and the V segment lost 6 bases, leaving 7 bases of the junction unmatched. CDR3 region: CASSLGTGRYEQYF. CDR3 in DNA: TGTGCCAGCAGCCTGGGGACAGGGCGATACGAGCAGTACTTC.

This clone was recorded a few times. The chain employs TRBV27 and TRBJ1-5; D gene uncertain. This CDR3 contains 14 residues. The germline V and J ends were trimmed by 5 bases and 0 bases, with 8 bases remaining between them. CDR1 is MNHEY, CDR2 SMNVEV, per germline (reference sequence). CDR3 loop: CASSAGRSNQPQHF. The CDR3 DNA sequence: TGTGCCAGCAGTGCCGGTCGTAGCAATCAGCCCCAGCATTTT.

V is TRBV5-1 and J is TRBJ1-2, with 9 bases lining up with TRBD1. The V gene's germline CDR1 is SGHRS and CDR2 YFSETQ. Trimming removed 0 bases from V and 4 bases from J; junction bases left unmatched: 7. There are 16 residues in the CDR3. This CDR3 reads CASSLGWDREVYGYTF. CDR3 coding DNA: TGCGCCAGCAGCTTGGGGTGGGACAGGGAAGTCTATGGCTACACCTTC. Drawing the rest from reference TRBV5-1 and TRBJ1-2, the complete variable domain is KAGVTQTPRYLIKTRGQQVTLSCSPISGHRSVSWYQQTPGQGLQFLFEYFSETQRNKGNFPGRFSGRQFSNSRSEMNVSTLELGDSALYLCASSLGWDREVYGYTFGSGTRLTVV.

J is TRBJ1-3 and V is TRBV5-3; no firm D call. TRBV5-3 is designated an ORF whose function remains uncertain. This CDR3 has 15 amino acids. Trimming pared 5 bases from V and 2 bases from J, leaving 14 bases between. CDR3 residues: CARRSHVVTGNTIYF. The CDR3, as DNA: TGTGCCAGAAGGTCACACGTAGTGACTGGAAACACCATATATTTT.

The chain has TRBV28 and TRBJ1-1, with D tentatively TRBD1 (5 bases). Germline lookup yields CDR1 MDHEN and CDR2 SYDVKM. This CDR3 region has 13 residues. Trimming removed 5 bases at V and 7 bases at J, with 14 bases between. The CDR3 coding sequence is TGTGCCAGCAGTCAGGGTATAGGGGATGAAGCTTTCTTT. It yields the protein CASSQGIGDEAFF.

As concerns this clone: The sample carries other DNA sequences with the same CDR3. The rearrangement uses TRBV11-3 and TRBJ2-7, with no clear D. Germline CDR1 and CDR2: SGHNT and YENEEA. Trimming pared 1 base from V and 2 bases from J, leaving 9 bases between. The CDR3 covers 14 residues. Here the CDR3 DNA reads TGTGCCAGCAGCTTAGCCGGGCAGCCCTACGAGCAGTACTTC. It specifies CASSLAGQPYEQYF.